The present T cell receptor beta chain was sequenced within a study of cytomegalovirus exposure and HLA in healthy donors. Overall study findings and caveats: A missense variant in DCLRE1C was later tied to TCR beta V- and J-gene trimming. Within a later analysis, the majority of CMV-associated TCR beta chains appeared HLA-restricted. Presence/absence analysis assumed near-uniform sequencing depth across donors.

The germline gives CDR1 SGHDT, CDR2 YYEEEE. Trimming removed 4 bases from V and 5 bases from J, with 19 bases in between. The CDR3 sequence is 15 residues long. With regard to this clone: The antigen is unknown.

Use of 60 Vbeta and 13 Jbeta primers characterized the PCR. Method: immunoSEQ multiplex PCR; TCRdb's copy keeps in-frame clones and lacks some. In the table there are about 110,000 clones, less than 70% of which are singletons. The chain couples TRBV5-6 to TRBJ2-7; TRBD2 might be the D (6 bases). The sample taken for sequencing was PBMCs. The sequence came from a young woman in good health and CMV-seronegative. The CDR3, as DNA: TGTGCCAGCAGCGCCAAGACTAGAGTCATCGACGAGCAGTACTTC. It is translated as CASSAKTRVIDEQYF.